Shown below are 4 T cell receptor beta chains from a single sample sequenced in a study of shared clonotypes between healthy human individuals. Libraries were prepared by immunoSEQ multiplex PCR; TCRdb keeps only in-frame clonotypes and omits some of them. The data show some 790,000 clones, about two thirds seen once. What was sequenced was memory CD4+ T cells sorted from blood. Sample subset: CD45RA-negative fraction. The receptors derive from a woman aged 25 to 39 in good health.

This chain connects TRBV15 to TRBJ1-4, with D hard to call. The CDR3 covers 16 residues. Trimming pared 1 base from V and 0 bases from J, leaving 9 bases between. The V gene's germline CDR1 is LNHNV and CDR2 YYDKDF (reference sequence). The CDR3 loop is CATSRGPAATNEKLFF. DNA of the CDR3: TGTGCCACCAGCAGAGGCCCGGCAGCAACTAATGAAAAACTGTTTTTT.

V and J are TRBV6-1 and TRBJ2-7, with a weak D call TRBD1 (7 bases). V was shortened by 2 bases and J by 4 bases, with 9 bases between the two germline ends. Germline V gene sequence: CDR1 MNHNS, CDR2 SASEGT. The CDR3 has 13 residues. The CDR3 reads CASSEQGGYEQYF. The CDR3 region has the DNA TGTGCCAGCAGTGAACAGGGGGGTTACGAGCAGTACTTC.

Many counts were recorded for this clone. This chain connects TRBV6-1 to TRBJ2-3; 7 bases agree with TRBD2. V dropped 3 bases and J dropped 4; count of bases not matched to a gene: 7. This CDR3 region has 15 residues. In germline, CDR1 is MNHNS, CDR2 SASEGT. The CDR3 DNA follows: TGTGCCAGCAGTGACGGCGGGAGCGGCGCAGATACGCAGTATTTT. As protein: CASSDGGSGADTQYF.

This clone was detected once. The chain has TRBV2 and TRBJ1-6, with no clear D. The CDR3 has 14 residues. CDR1 is SNHLY, CDR2 FYNNEI, per germline. V lost 7 bases to trimming and J lost 7 bases, with 14 bases between them. The chain's CDR3 is CASIGVLANSPLHF. CDR3 nucleotide sequence: TGTGCCAGCATTGGTGTCCTCGCGAATTCACCCCTCCACTTT.